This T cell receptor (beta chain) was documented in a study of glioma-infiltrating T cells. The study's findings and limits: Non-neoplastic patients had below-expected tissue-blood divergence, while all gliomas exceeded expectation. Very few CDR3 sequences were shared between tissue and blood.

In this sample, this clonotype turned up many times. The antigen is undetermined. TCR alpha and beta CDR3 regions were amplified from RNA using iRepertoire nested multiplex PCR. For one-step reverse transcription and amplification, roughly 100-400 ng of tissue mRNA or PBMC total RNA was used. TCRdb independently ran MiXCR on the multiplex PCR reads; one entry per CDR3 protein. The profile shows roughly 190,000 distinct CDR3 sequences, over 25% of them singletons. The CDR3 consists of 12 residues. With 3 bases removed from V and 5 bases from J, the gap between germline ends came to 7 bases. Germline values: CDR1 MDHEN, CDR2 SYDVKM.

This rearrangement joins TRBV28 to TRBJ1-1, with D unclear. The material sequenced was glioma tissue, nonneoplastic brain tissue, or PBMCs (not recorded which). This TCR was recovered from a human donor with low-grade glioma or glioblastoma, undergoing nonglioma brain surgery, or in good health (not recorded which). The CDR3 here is CASSFRVTEAFF. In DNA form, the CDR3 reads TGTGCCAGCAGTTTTCGGGTAACTGAAGCTTTCTTT. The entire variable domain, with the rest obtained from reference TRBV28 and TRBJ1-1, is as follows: DVKVTQSSRYLVKRTGEKVFLECVQDMDHENMFWYRQDPGLGLRLIYFSYDVKMKEKGDIPEGYSVSREKKERFSLILESASTNQTSMYLCASSFRVTEAFFGQGTRLTVV.